The TCR beta chain under discussion was sequenced for a study of spatial heterogeneity in lung cancer. Germline values: CDR1 SGHTA, CDR2 FQGNSA. Trimming took 5 bases from V and 2 from J, leaving 13 bases between them. The CDR3 is 14 amino acids. Each molecule of TCR cDNA was tagged with one unique molecular identifier. TCRdb fed the 5' RACE reads into MiXCR, producing one record per CDR3 protein. The sample holds approximately 44,000 distinct CDR3 sequences, 12% to 15% seen once. Time point here: sample taken at primary tumor resection. No cell sorting; template was whole RNA from tumor, lung tissue or PBMC. Patients with untreated early-stage non-small cell lung cancer, numbering 72, were the donors.

The V call is TRBV7-2, the J call TRBJ2-7, with D tentatively TRBD1 or TRBD2 (5 bases each). This clonotype was obtained from a male donor with early-stage non-small cell lung cancer. Sample: PBMCs, taken at surgery. The DNA for the CDR3 is TGTGCCAGCAGCCCGGGGACGGCAACCTACGAGCAGTACTTC. Amino acid sequence: CASSPGTATYEQYF.